The rows below give T cell receptor beta chains drawn from one sample of a study of blood T cell repertoires in COVID-19. TCRdb keeps only in-frame clones here, not all; method: immunoSEQ multiplex PCR. The sample lists fewer than 300,000 clones; 81% were seen once. Source material: peripheral blood. These receptors came from a woman aged 55 to 70 with active or convalescent COVID-19. Each CDR3 is given with its conserved first and last residue. The D gene is left open where the match is weak. Clone size is shown for a subset of rows, as once, few, many or a class of expanded clone.

>NA|TRBV5-5|TRBJ2-5|TRBD2
TGTGCCAGCAGCCTACGGACGGGACTAGGGGAAGAGACCCAGTACTTC
CASSLRTGLGEETQYF
>NA|TRBV7-2|TRBJ1-2|TRBD1
TGTGCCAGCAGCTCAAGACAGGGCGTCATCTATGGCTACACCTTC
CASSSRQGVIYGYTF
>many|TRBV6-2/TRBV6-3|TRBJ2-3|TRBD2
TGTGCCAGCAGTTACACTAGCGGGGGGGGAACGCAGTATTTT
CASSYTSGGGTQYF
>NA|TRBV9|TRBJ2-5|NA
TGTGCCAGCAGCGCCCCCCCAGGGGGGATCCAAGAGACCCAGTACTTC
CASSAPPGGIQETQYF
>NA|TRBV12-3/TRBV12-4|TRBJ2-1|TRBD1
TGTGCCAGCAGTTTCGAGGGGGCTGAGCAGTTCTTC
CASSFEGAEQFF
>NA|TRBV11-2|TRBJ2-5|NA
TGTGCCAGCAGCTTAGGGCCGGTACAGGGGACCCAGTACTTC
CASSLGPVQGTQYF
>NA|TRBV7-7|TRBJ2-5|NA
TGTGCTAGCAGCTCCGGGACTTATGGGGGGACCCAGTACTTC
CASSSGTYGGTQYF
>NA|TRBV6-4|TRBJ2-1|TRBD1
TGTGCCAGCAGTGAACAGGGGGCTAAAAATGAGCAGTTCTTC
CASSEQGAKNEQFF
>NA|TRBV12-5|TRBJ1-5|NA
TGTGCTAGTGGGGGCGAGTATCAGCCCCAGCATTTT
CASGGEYQPQHF
>NA|TRBV19|TRBJ1-1|TRBD1
TGTGCCAGTAGCGGAACAGGGGCCGCGAACACTGAAGCTTTCTTT
CASSGTGAANTEAFF
>NA|TRBV3-1/TRBV3-2|TRBJ1-1|NA
TGTGCCAGCAGTCGGTCGGAGGTTGAAGCTTTCTTT
CASSRSEVEAFF
>NA|TRBV21-1|TRBJ1-1|NA
TGTGCCAGCAGCAAGTTGCGGGTAGACTGGAAAAAGAACACTGAAGCTTTCTTT
CASSKLRVDWKKNTEAFF
>NA|TRBV15|TRBJ2-1|TRBD2
TGTGCCACCAGCAGAGATCGGTACGGGGGGGCCTACAATGAGCAGTTCTTC
CATSRDRYGGAYNEQFF
>NA|TRBV29-1|TRBJ1-1|NA
TGCAGCACAAGCGGGGTGGAGAACACTGAAGCTTTCTTT
CSTSGVENTEAFF
>NA|TRBV29-1|TRBJ1-1|NA
TGCAGCGTTTCAGGGAAGGTGAACACTGAAGCTTTCTTT
CSVSGKVNTEAFF
>NA|TRBV7-9|TRBJ1-4|TRBD1
TGTGCCAGCAGCATTCGGACAGGGGGTGCAAAACTGTTTTTT
CASSIRTGGAKLFF
>few|TRBV7-9|TRBJ1-5|TRBD1
TGTGCCAGCAGCACCACAGGGGATAGCAATCAGCCCCAGCATTTT
CASSTTGDSNQPQHF
>NA|TRBV5-1|TRBJ1-3|NA
TGCGCCAGCAGCTTGGCGGGGCGGGATGGAAACACCATATATTTT
CASSLAGRDGNTIYF
>NA|TRBV15|TRBJ1-5|NA
TGTGCCACCAGCAGGACCCCAGGGGATGGCAATCAGCCCCAGCATTTT
CATSRTPGDGNQPQHF
>NA|TRBV5-1|TRBJ2-1|TRBD2
TGCGCCAGCAGCTTGGACAGTTTAGCGGGGATTGGGGACAATGAGCAGTTCTTC
CASSLDSLAGIGDNEQFF
>NA|TRBV7-2|TRBJ1-1|NA
TGTGCCAGCAGCTTAGCGTTTGGGGCAGCTTTCTTT
CASSLAFGAAFF
>NA|TRBV28|TRBJ1-1|NA
TGTGCCAGCAGTTTTCGGTCGACGCCGGGAGCTTTCTTT
CASSFRSTPGAFF
>NA|TRBV3-1/TRBV3-2|TRBJ1-6|TRBD1
TGTGCCAGCAGCTCGACAGGGGGCGCCTCACCCCTCCACTTT
CASSSTGGASPLHF
>NA|TRBV5-1|TRBJ1-1|TRBD1
TGCGCCAGCGGCTTGATGGGACAGGGTGCGGACACTGAAGCTTTCTTT
CASGLMGQGADTEAFF
>NA|TRBV5-4|TRBJ2-7|NA
TGTGCCAGCAGCTTTGGTCAGGTGGACTCCTACGAGCAGTACTTC
CASSFGQVDSYEQYF
>NA|TRBV6-5|TRBJ2-3|TRBD2
TGTGCCAGCAGTTACTCTAGCGGGGGCTTGGATACGCAGTATTTT
CASSYSSGGLDTQYF
>NA|TRBV5-4|TRBJ1-1|TRBD1
TGTGCCAGCAGCTTGGGAGGACAGGGGCGACCTGAAGCTTTCTTT
CASSLGGQGRPEAFF
>NA|TRBV6-2/TRBV6-3|TRBJ2-5|NA
TGTGCCAGCAGTTACTTACCGGGAATAGAGACCCAGTACTTC
CASSYLPGIETQYF
>NA|TRBV5-1|TRBJ1-1|NA
TGCGCCAGCAGCCCCATACAGGGTGGGGGAACTGAAGCTTTCTTT
CASSPIQGGGTEAFF
>NA|TRBV15|TRBJ1-2|NA
TGTGCCACCAGCAGAGATAGGCGGGTAGCTAACTATGGCTACACCTTC
CATSRDRRVANYGYTF
>NA|TRBV5-1|TRBJ2-2|TRBD1
TGCGCCAGCAGCTTGGACAGGGGTTGGACCGGGGAGCTGTTTTTT
CASSLDRGWTGELFF
>NA|TRBV29-1|TRBJ1-1|NA
TGCAGCGTACAGGGACCAAACACTGAAGCTTTCTTT
CSVQGPNTEAFF
>NA|TRBV11-2|TRBJ2-5|NA
TGTGCCAGCAGCTTAGTGGGTAGAGGAGGGACCCAGTACTTC
CASSLVGRGGTQYF
>many|TRBV27|TRBJ2-1|TRBD2
TGTGCCAGCAGTTCCCACCTTCAGCGGGGGGGCTTAGGTGAGCAGTTCTTC
CASSSHLQRGGLGEQFF
>NA|TRBV21-1|TRBJ2-7|NA
TGTGCCAGCAGCAATGGCGGGGCCCAGGACGAGCAGTACTTC
CASSNGGAQDEQYF
>few|TRBV10-1|TRBJ1-6|NA
TGCGCCAGCAGTCCGCCCATCCAGGGGCGAAAGAATAATTCACCCCTCCACTTT
CASSPPIQGRKNNSPLHF
>NA|TRBV27|TRBJ1-2|NA
TGTGCCAGCAGTTTATCGGGGGGGGGTAGAAACTATGGCTACACCTTC
CASSLSGGGRNYGYTF
>NA|TRBV18|TRBJ2-3|TRBD2
TGTGCCAGCTCACCCCTCCAGCGGGGAGGAACAGATACGCAGTATTTT
CASSPLQRGGTDTQYF
>NA|TRBV4-3|TRBJ1-2|NA
TGCGCCAGCAGCCAAGATCATAAAATGCGGGGCTACACCTTC
CASSQDHKMRGYTF
>NA|TRBV4-2|TRBJ2-7|NA
TGTGCCAGCAGCCAAGAAGTCGCAGGGCGCCCCTCCGAGCAGTACTTC
CASSQEVAGRPSEQYF
>once|TRBV4-2|TRBJ1-1|TRBD1
TGTGCCAGCAGCCAAGATGGGTTACAGGGGATGAACACTGAAGCTTTCTTT
CASSQDGLQGMNTEAFF
>NA|TRBV3-1/TRBV3-2|TRBJ2-7|NA
TGTGCCAGCAGCCGGGGACTGAGGACTTCCTACGAGCAGTACTTC
CASSRGLRTSYEQYF
>many|TRBV20-1|TRBJ1-2|NA
TGCAGTGCTAGTGAATTCGTTCCCGGCGGTCTCCCCCCGTCGGCGGGGGGCTACACCTTC
CSASEFVPGGLPPSAGGYTF
>NA|TRBV6-2/TRBV6-3|TRBJ2-7|NA
TGTGCCAGCAGTTACTACGGCAGGCTTACGGACTTC
CASSYYGRLTDF
>many|TRBV5-5|TRBJ1-2|NA
TGTGCCAGCAGCGTAACTTCGGACACGACGTCTAACTATGGCTACACCTTC
CASSVTSDTTSNYGYTF
>NA|TRBV27|TRBJ1-4|NA
TGTGCCAGCAGTCCGACGACAGTTAGAAATGAAAAACTGTTTTTT
CASSPTTVRNEKLFF
>NA|TRBV18|TRBJ2-2|NA
TGTGCCAGCTCACCGGGAGTCGGGGGGAACACCGGGGAGCTGTTTTTT
CASSPGVGGNTGELFF
>NA|TRBV2|TRBJ1-5|NA
TGTGCCAGCAGTGTTCGGATTACGGGTGATCAGCCCCAGCATTTT
CASSVRITGDQPQHF
>NA|TRBV14|TRBJ2-1|NA
TGTGCCAGCAGCCAGGCGGGGAACATAATAAATGAGCAGTTCTTC
CASSQAGNIINEQFF
>NA|TRBV2|TRBJ2-7|TRBD2
TGTGCCAGCAGCTGGACTAGCGGGGGGCATAGCTCCTACGAGCAGTACTTC
CASSWTSGGHSSYEQYF
>NA|TRBV7-9|TRBJ2-7|NA
TGTGCCGCTTCGCGCACAGGGAGCGACGAGCAGTACTTC
CAASRTGSDEQYF
>NA|TRBV5-4|TRBJ2-3|NA
TGTGCCAGCAGCCCGGAGTTGCTCAGCACAGATACGCAGTATTTT
CASSPELLSTDTQYF
>many|TRBV15|TRBJ1-1|NA
TGTGCCACCAGCAGAGAGTTACACGCTGAAGCTTTCTTT
CATSRELHAEAFF